This T cell receptor (beta chain) was identified during a study of shared clonotypes between healthy human individuals (dated by TCRdb to about 2020). About the investigation overall: The cohort comprised two women and a few men aged 18 to 49 years. To increase sequencing depth and limit assay-specific biases, different laboratories used diverse techniques to prepare libraries and sequence TCR repertoires. Blood TCR repertoires of 5 or 6 healthy adults were deeply sequenced to estimate repertoire size and the extent of clonotype sharing between individuals. Per donor, three plates each were used for CD4 naive and CD4 memory, two for CD8 naive, and one for CD8 memory. Between about 0.9 and 10 billion PBMCs per donor were obtained by leukapheresis. Overall study results and their limits: The small number of donors limited the genetic and exposure-history diversity represented. Rarefaction of sorted-subset datasets indicated incomplete sequencing despite the large sequencing depth. Larger estimated clonotype richness was generally found for naive subsets than for memory subsets. Sampling was restricted to blood, and TCR repertoires in tissue are likely to differ from TCR repertoires in blood. Roughly 5.2% of naive CD4, 3.5% of naive CD8, about 2.5% of memory CD4, and approximately 0.4% of memory CD8 clonotypes were shared across a few donors. Higher generation probabilities were observed for clonotypes shared by all four sorted-subset donors than for non-shared clonotypes. Based on pairwise subsampling, the degree of clonotype sharing among donors was expected to be affected by sequencing depth.

The table lists this clone with a few counts. What antigen it recognizes has not been identified. No base quality information exists; no much larger clone differs at one position. Using the deep immunoSEQ assay, multiplex PCR amplified TCR CDR3 regions from genomic DNA. Extracted genomic DNA from each cell subset was distributed evenly across all wells of several immunoSEQ 96-well plates, and each plate was treated as a replicate. Each replicate PCR for sorted subsets received about 180 ng genomic DNA, equal to some 32,000 T cell genomes. Purified libraries were quantified with a Qubit 3.0 fluorometer, sized on a Bioanalyzer 2100, and re-quantified with the KAPA Library Quantification kit. A separate single-read 150-cycle Illumina NextSeq 550 flow cell was used to sequence each immunoSEQ 96-well plate. The paper's processing steps were these. Because the immunoSEQ output included only junctional sequences and no quality scores, the filtering could not be the same as the filtering used for full-length reads. Sequences were annotated with PyIR, a Python wrapper for IgBLAST v1.9, using IMGT germline references to assign V/J genes and CDR3. Reads with weak V/J assignments (E-value above 1e-6), missing CDR3, stop codons, out-of-frame junctions, or ambiguous translated residues were removed. A V3J clonotype was defined by an identical inferred V gene, J gene, and CDR3 amino acid sequence. Percentage overlap between repertoires was computed as shared unique clonotypes divided by the size of the smaller repertoire. RTK rarefaction, the Chao1 estimator, and Recon v2.1 estimates of unobserved clonotypes were used to assess repertoire richness. OLGA was used to compute generation probabilities for all TCRbeta clonotypes that the gDNA method yielded from a few donors. TCRdb provides this immuneACCESS table in a form limited to in-frame rearrangements. Some clones are lacking; in checked studies, under half of them reflect an unresolved V gene, and why the rest are absent is not known. V, J and clone size are those of that table, while D and trimming were read from the DNA. Within this sample are around 350,000 clones, with over 70% of them counted one time only. Jointly, the top ten make up about 10% of the sample.

Donors were healthy HIV-negative adults with no recently reported acute infections or vaccinations. All donors were Caucasian adults living in Nashville, Tennessee, USA. Magnetic negative selection was used to enrich CD4+ T cells, after which naive cells were positively selected on CD45RA and the negative fraction became the memory subset. After blood collection by leukapheresis, PBMCs were isolated using Ficoll-Histopaque density gradient centrifugation and then cryopreserved in the vapor phase of liquid nitrogen. Analytical flow cytometry was used to check the purity and quantity of each magnetically sorted T cell population. From each sorted fraction, genomic DNA was isolated and quantified by UV absorbance on a Nanodrop 2000c. V is pruned by 3 bases and J by 5 bases, leaving 7 bases of the junction without a gene match. The germline V gene gives CDR1 as SGHRS and CDR2 as YFSETQ. The CDR3 holds 16 amino acids from the cysteine to the phenylalanine. Here the CDR3 DNA is all that survives: 48 bases in frame from base 1.

The source is a man in his thirties or forties in good health. The source material was memory CD4+ T cells sorted from blood. The sample's cell subset or site label, decoded: CD45RA-negative fraction. Recombination linked TRBV5-1 to TRBJ2-2; TRBD2 agrees with 10 junctional bases. The DNA sequence follows: TGCGCCAGCAGCTCGTCTAGCGGGAGCTCAACCGGGGAGCTGTTTTTT. This translates into CASSSSSGSSTGELFF. Extended through the reference TRBV5-1 and TRBJ2-2 proteins, this CDR3 yields the full variable domain: KAGVTQTPRYLIKTRGQQVTLSCSPISGHRSVSWYQQTPGQGLQFLFEYFSETQRNKGNFPGRFSGRQFSNSRSEMNVSTLELGDSALYLCASSSSSGSSTGELFFGEGSRLTVL.